This T cell receptor beta chain stems from a study of blood T cell repertoires in COVID-19 (dated by TCRdb to 2019 to 2021). For context, the study as a whole: The collaborator samples originated in the United States, Italy and Spain and spanned the acute and convalescent phases of COVID-19. The prospective study material was composed of cDNA or gDNA derived from T cells, B-cell-depleted T cells, or PBMCs. The dataset comprised deeply sampled blood TCRbeta repertoires from subjects exposed to, actively infected with, or recovered from COVID-19. The repertoires were released in a freely available public database intended as a resource for research on the immune response to SARS-CoV-2. The samples were drawn from the first 160 participants of the ongoing ImmuneRACE study and from some 1,300 subjects provided by 6 global collaborators. Nearly every sample came with metadata listing a de-identified subject ID, COVID-19 status, age in years and sex. HLA class I and class II types, where available, came from metadata supplied by the sample provider rather than from assay-based typing. The investigation overall reported the following: Clinical and demographic metadata were provided uncurated, with the amount varying by source and participant.

Participants in the prospective study were enrolled through a virtual design, were aged 18 to 89 years, and lived in about two dozen United States geographic areas. In the prospective study, participants were assigned to cohorts based on the clinical history participants reported in a screening survey and a study questionnaire. For ImmuneRACE Cohort 3, a participant was defined as recovered based on two consecutive negative NP/OP PCR tests, clearance by a healthcare professional, or resolution of symptoms. Each participant in the prospective study had whole blood, serum and a nasopharyngeal or oropharyngeal swab collected by mobile phlebotomists. Over a roughly 2-month period, participants in the prospective study had the option of providing additional blood draws and questionnaires. Before DNA extraction, blood samples from the prospective study were shipped at room temperature or frozen. TCRbeta CDR3 regions were amplified from genomic DNA by means of the immunoSEQ Assay, a bias-controlled multiplex PCR. Processing in the source paper ran as follows. The number of nucleated cells in each sample was estimated by amplification of reference gene primers within the assay. Sequence reads were collapsed and filtered to measure the absolute abundance of every unique TCRbeta CDR3 rearrangement. For each sample, productive Simpson clonality was calculated as the square root of Simpson's diversity index over productive rearrangements. In its TCRdb copy, this immuneACCESS table keeps in-frame sequences only and misses some clones. Where compared with another copy, unresolved V genes explain less than half of these, and the others have no known cause. Clone size and V and J calls were adopted from that table, with D and trimming inferred from the DNA. For this sample the table gives some 350,000 clones, of which over 75% were detected only once. The ten top clones hold roughly 0.99% of the sample.

The germline V gene encodes CDR1 KGHSH and CDR2 LQKENI. The CDR3 runs 16 residues from the cysteine to the phenylalanine. Just the 48-base CDR3 DNA is kept, in frame starting at base 1. A distance of 10 bases separates the germline ends of V and J, which lose 1 base and 0 bases respectively. Details on this clone: This receptor's antigen is unknown. No base qualities exist here, and no much larger clone lies one base off it.

Sequencing input: PBMCs or T cells enriched from blood (not recorded which). The source of this sequence is a young man who had recovered from COVID-19. The rearranged segments are TRBV18 and TRBJ2-1; no D segment can be confidently identified. Here the CDR3 is given as CASSPRRLSSYNEQFF. The DNA sequence follows: TGTGCCAGCTCACCACGGCGGCTAAGCTCCTACAATGAGCAGTTCTTC. The reference TRBV18 and TRBJ2-1 proteins fill in what lies around the CDR3, so the full variable domain reads NAGVMQNPRHLVRRRGQEARLRCSPMKGHSHVYWYRQLPEEGLKFMVYLQKENIIDESGMPKERFSAEFPKEGPSILRIQQVVRGDSAAYFCASSPRRLSSYNEQFFGPGTRLTVL.